The source of this T cell receptor (beta chain) is a study of spatial heterogeneity in lung cancer (dated by TCRdb to the late 2010s). Context from the whole study: Beta-chain transcripts were consistently detected in greater numbers than alpha-chain transcripts, which likely reflected higher beta-chain transcript abundance. A strong correlation was found between TCR transcript counts in tumor regions and a T cell transcriptional module score from matched bulk RNA-seq. In the raw uncorrected reads, each unique combination of TCR and UMI appeared more than ten times on average. TCR alpha and beta repertoires were quantitatively compared across multiple tumor regions, matched nontumor lung and blood in non-small cell lung cancer. Nonsynonymous mutation counts, determined by whole-exome sequencing of tumor tissue, were related to features of the TCR repertoire. At surgery, both alpha and beta chains were TCR-sequenced in roughly 230 tumor regions, 64 matched nontumor lung samples and a few dozen PBMC samples. What the authors observed across the whole study: Counts of ubiquitous and regional expanded TCRs correlated with counts of ubiquitous and regional nonsynonymous mutations, respectively. TCR-seq was estimated to cover only approximately 6.3% of tumor T cells for alpha chains and 13% to 15% for beta chains. Confirming at a functional level the hypothesis that regional TCRs recognize regional mutations was considered to require additional single-cell paired TCR alpha and beta sequencing. The tumor nonsynonymous mutation count correlated with the number of expanded alpha and beta TCRs within the tumor.

The time point label for this specimen denotes: sample taken at primary tumor resection. The donors were 65 to 90 patients from the lung TRACERx cohort who had early-stage, untreated non-small cell lung cancer. For TCR sequencing, whole RNA was extracted from tumor and nontumor lung tissue, or from cryopreserved PBMC samples, and no cell sorting was done. A patient was chosen for TCR sequencing only when enough RNA was available from at least two tumor regions. Before selection, tumor and adjacent nontumor lung specimens were reviewed by a lung pathologist. This clonotype was seen a single time. It lacks a known antigen. Base qualities are not recorded, but no much larger clone differs from it by a single base. This beta chain is an off-target read within a library intended for alpha chains, so its frequency means little. The library was built by means of 5' RACE. TCRdb names NextSeq 500 as the instrument used. The TCR library protocol attached a unique molecular identifier to each TCR cDNA molecule to allow correction of PCR and sequencing errors. As for how the authors treated the data: TCR identification, UMI-based error correction and CDR3 extraction were all carried out with Decombinator tools. Expanded TCRs were defined as those above a frequency of 2 per 1,000, corresponding to the top 1% of the tumor frequency distribution. Expanded tumor TCRs were classed as regional if statistically deemed absent (corrected P<0.05) from at least one tumor region, otherwise ubiquitous. Each repertoire was subsampled 100 times to 5,000 TCRs, after which Renyi diversity was computed with the R vegan package. CDR3 similarity networks were built from amino acid triplet string-kernel similarity, with CDR3s being connected when pairwise similarity was above 0.82. TCRdb redid the processing of the public reads, applying fastp at Q25 and MiXCR, and retained in-frame beta chains. Rows with a matching CDR3 protein are joined into one entry that keeps the most common DNA and genes. The V and J calls were determined by TCRdb, not by the authors. The sample has some 1,200 distinct CDR3 sequences on record, about 31% of them singletons. Clones ranked in the top ten supply 9.5% to 13% of the sample.

Material: lung tumor tissue, obtained at surgery. The receptor comes from a male donor with early-stage non-small cell lung cancer.

The DNA is TGTGCCAGCAGCGAGTACACAGATACGCAGTATTTT. Its coded protein is CASSEYTDTQYF. The chain employs TRBV28 and TRBJ2-3; the D gene is unclear. The CDR3 covers 12 residues, taking in both the cysteine and the phenylalanine. Of all the DNA, just the CDR3 is kept, 36 bases in frame from base 1. The germline V gene specifies MDHEN as CDR1 and SYDVKM as CDR2. The junction carries 6 bases between V and J, which are trimmed by 6 bases and 2 bases respectively.